The present T cell receptor (beta chain) was sequenced within a study of cytomegalovirus exposure and HLA in healthy donors. General study findings and limits: The listing of 150 or so TCR beta chains classed them as cytomegalovirus-associated. In a later analysis, 17,000 or so TCR beta sequences were associated with HLA alleles at 0.05 false discovery rate.

The study ran its PCR with 60 Vbeta and 13 Jbeta primers. The data were produced by immunoSEQ multiplex PCR, yet TCRdb's version contains in-frame clones alone and is incomplete. The table includes about 110,000 clones, approximately 80% detected once. Of note for this clone: Its antigen is undetermined.

Sequenced material: PBMCs. The source is a man aged 50 or older in good health and CMV-seronegative.

The CDR3 sequence: CASSLTGGRDLIAKNIQYF. The CDR3 bases are TGTGCCAGCAGCCTAACGGGGGGGCGAGACTTAATAGCCAAAAACATTCAGTACTTC. The chain has TRBV4-2 and TRBJ2-4; TRBD2 aligns across 8 bases. V shed 4 bases and J 0 bases; nucleotides not matched to a gene: 14. The CDR3 runs 19 residues. Germline V gives CDR1 LGHNA, CDR2 YNFKEQ.